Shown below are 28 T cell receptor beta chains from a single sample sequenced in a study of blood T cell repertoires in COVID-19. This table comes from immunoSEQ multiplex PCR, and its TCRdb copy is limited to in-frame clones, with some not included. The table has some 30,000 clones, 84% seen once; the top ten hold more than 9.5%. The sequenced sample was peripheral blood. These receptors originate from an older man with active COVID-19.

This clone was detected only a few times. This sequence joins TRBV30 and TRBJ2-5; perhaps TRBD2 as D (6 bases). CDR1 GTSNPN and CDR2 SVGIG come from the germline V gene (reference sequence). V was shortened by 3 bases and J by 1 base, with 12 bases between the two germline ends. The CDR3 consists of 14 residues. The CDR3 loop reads CAWSAAGSQETQYF. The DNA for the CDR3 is TGTGCCTGGAGCGCGGCCGGGAGCCAAGAGACCCAGTACTTC.

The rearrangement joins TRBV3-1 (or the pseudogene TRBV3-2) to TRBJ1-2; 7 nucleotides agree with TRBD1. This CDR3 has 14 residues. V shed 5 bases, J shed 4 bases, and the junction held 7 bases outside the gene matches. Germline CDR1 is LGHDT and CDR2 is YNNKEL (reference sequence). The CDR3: CASSISQGFYGYTF. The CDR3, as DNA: TGTGCCAGCAGCATATCACAGGGGTTCTATGGCTACACCTTC.

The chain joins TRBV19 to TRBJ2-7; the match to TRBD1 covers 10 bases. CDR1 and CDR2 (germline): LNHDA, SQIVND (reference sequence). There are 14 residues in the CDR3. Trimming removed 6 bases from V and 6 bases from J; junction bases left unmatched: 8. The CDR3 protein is CASSPGTGVPEQYF. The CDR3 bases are TGTGCCAGTAGCCCCGGGACAGGGGTTCCCGAGCAGTACTTC.

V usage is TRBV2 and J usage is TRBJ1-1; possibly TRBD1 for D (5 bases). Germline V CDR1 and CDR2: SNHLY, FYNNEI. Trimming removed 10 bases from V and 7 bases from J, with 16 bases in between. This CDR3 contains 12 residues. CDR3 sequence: CAIRDGGHEAFF. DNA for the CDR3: TGTGCCATAAGGGACGGAGGGCATGAAGCTTTCTTT.

The CDR3 is CASSKQGRETQYF. The DNA of the CDR3 is TGTGCCAGCAGTAAGCAGGGTAGGGAGACCCAGTACTTC. This chain links TRBV6-5 with TRBJ2-5; D possibly corresponds to TRBD1 (5 bases). Germline CDR1 is MNHEY and CDR2 is SVGAGI. Trimming removed 5 bases from V and 5 bases from J, with 12 bases in between. The CDR3 is 13 residues long.

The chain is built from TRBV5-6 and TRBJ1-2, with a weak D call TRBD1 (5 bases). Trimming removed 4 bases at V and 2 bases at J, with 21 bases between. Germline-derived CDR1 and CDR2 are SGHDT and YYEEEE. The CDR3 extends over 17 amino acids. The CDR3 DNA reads TGTGCCAGCAGCGGTCCCGGGACTACGGGAGCGAACTATGGCTACACCTTC. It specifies CASSGPGTTGANYGYTF.

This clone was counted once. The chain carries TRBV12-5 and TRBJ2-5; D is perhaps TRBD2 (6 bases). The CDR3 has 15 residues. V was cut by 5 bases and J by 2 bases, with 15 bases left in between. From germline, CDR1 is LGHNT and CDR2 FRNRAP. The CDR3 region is CASGPGLTLQETQYF. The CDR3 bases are TGTGCTAGTGGTCCGGGACTCACGTTACAAGAGACCCAGTACTTC.

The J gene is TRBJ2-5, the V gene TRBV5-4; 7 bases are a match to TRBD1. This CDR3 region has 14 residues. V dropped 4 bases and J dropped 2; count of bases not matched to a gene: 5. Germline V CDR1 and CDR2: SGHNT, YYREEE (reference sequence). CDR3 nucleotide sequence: TGTGCCAGCAGCGTATTGGGACAGCAAGAGACCCAGTACTTC. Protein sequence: CASSVLGQQETQYF.

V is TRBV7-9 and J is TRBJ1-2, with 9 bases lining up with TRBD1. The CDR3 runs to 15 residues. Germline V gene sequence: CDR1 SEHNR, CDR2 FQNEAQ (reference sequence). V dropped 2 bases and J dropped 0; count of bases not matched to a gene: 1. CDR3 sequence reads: CASSLTGGPNYGYTF. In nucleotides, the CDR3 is TGTGCCAGCAGCTTAACAGGGGGCCCTAACTATGGCTACACCTTC.

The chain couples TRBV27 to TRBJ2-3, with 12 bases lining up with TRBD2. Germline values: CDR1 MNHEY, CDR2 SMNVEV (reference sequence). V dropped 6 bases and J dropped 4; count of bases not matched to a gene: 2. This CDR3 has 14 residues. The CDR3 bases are TGTGCCAGCAGCAGACTAGCGGGGGCAGATACGCAGTATTTT. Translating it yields CASSRLAGADTQYF.

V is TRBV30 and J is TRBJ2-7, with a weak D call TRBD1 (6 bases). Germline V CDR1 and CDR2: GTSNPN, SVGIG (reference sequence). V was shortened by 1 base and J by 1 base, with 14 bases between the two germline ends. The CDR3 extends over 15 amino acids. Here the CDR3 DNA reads TGTGCCTGGAGTGGGGGGCTACTGTTATCCTACGAGCAGTACTTC. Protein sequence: CAWSGGLLLSYEQYF.

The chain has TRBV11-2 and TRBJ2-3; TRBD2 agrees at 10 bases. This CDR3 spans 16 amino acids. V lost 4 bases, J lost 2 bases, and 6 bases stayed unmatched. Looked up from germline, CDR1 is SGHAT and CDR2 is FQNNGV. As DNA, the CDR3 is TGTGCCAGCAGCTACATAGCGGGGGGAATCACAGATACGCAGTATTTT. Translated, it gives CASSYIAGGITDTQYF.

CDR3 coding DNA: TGTGCCAGCAGTCGAAAGGTCGGGTTTGCCGGGGAGCTGTTTTTT. It yields the protein CASSRKVGFAGELFF. The chain has TRBV27 and TRBJ2-2; D unclear. The CDR3 is made up of 15 amino acids. Trimming removed 5 bases at V and 6 bases at J, with 16 bases between. Germline V gene lookup returns CDR1 MNHEY and CDR2 SMNVEV (reference sequence).

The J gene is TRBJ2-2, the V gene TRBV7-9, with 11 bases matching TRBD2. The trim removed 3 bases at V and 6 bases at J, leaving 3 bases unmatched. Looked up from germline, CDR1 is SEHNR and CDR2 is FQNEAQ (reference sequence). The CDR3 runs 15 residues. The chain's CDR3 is CASSFSGGAPGELFF. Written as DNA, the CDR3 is TGTGCCAGCAGCTTTAGCGGGGGGGCCCCCGGGGAGCTGTTTTTT.

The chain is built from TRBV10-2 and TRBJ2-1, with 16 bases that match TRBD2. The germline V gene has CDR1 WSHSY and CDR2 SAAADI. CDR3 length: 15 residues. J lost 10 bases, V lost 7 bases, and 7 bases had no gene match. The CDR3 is CASKGLAGGFSEQFF. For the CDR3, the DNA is TGCGCCAGCAAGGGACTAGCGGGGGGGTTTTCGGAGCAGTTCTTC.

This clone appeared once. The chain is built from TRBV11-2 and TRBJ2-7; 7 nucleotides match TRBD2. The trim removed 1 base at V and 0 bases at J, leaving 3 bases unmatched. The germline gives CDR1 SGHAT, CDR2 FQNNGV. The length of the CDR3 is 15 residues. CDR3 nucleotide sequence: TGTGCCAGCAGCTTAGTCGGGGGGAGCTCCTACGAGCAGTACTTC. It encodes CASSLVGGSSYEQYF.

The CDR3 bases are TGTGCCAGCAGTTTACAACAGTTCGCCCAGTACTTC. As protein: CASSLQQFAQYF. The V gene is TRBV12-3 or TRBV12-4, the J gene TRBJ2-5, with D hard to call. Deletions cut 2 bases from V and 9 bases from J, with 10 bases between. The CDR3 runs to 12 residues.

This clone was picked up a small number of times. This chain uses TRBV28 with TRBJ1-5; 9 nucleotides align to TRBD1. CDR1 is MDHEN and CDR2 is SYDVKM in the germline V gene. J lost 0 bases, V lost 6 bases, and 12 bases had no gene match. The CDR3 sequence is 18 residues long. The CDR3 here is CASRTYRDRVYSNQPQHF. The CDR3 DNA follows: TGTGCCAGCAGAACTTACCGGGACAGGGTTTATAGCAATCAGCCCCAGCATTTT.

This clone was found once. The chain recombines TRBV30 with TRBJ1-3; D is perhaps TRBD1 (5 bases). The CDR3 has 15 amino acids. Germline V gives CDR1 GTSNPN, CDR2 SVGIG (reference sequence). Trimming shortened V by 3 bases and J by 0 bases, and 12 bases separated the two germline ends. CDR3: CAWRGHVLSGNTIYF. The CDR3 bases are TGTGCCTGGAGAGGACACGTACTCTCTGGAAACACCATATATTTT.

This CDR3 is CASSLAASGGQETQYF. The CDR3 DNA reads TGCGCCAGCAGCTTGGCGGCTAGCGGGGGGCAAGAGACCCAGTACTTC. This chain uses TRBV5-1 with TRBJ2-5, with TRBD2 matching over 11 bases. CDR3 length equals 16 residues. Per germline, CDR1 SGHRS and CDR2 YFSETQ. V shed 0 bases, J shed 2 bases, and the junction held 3 bases outside the gene matches.

The CDR3 spells CSASLGQHYEQYF. CDR3 bases: TGCAGTGCTAGTCTGGGACAGCACTACGAGCAGTACTTC. The rearrangement uses TRBV20-1 and TRBJ2-7; 7 bases align to TRBD1. From germline, CDR1 is DFQATT and CDR2 SNEGSKA (reference sequence). Germline trimming cut 3 bases from V and 3 bases from J; bases unmatched to any gene: 5. This CDR3 has 13 amino acids.

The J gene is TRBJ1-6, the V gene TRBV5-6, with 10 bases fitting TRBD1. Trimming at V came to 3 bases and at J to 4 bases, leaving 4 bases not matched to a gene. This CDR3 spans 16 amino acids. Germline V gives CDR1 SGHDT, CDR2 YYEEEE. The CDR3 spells CASSWTGGQYNSPLHF. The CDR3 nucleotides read TGTGCCAGCAGCTGGACAGGGGGACAGTATAATTCACCCCTCCACTTT.

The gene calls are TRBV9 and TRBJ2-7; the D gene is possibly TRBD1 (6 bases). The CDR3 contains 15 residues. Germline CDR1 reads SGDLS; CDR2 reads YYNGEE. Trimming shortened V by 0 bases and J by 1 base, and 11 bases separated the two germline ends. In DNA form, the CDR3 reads TGTGCCAGCAGCGTAGGACGGGACACATCCTACGAGCAGTACTTC. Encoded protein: CASSVGRDTSYEQYF.

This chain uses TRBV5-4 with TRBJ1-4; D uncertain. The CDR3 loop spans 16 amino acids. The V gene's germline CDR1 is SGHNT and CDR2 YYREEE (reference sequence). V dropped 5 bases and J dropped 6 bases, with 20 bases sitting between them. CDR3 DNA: TGTGCCAGCAGTTCTCGCCCGGGGTCCTCAGATGAAAAACTGTTTTTT. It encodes CASSSRPGSSDEKLFF.

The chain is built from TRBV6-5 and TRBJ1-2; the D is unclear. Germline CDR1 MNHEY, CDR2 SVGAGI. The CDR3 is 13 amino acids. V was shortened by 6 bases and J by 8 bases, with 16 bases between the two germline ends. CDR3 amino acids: CASSLGPTRGYTF. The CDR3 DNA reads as TGTGCCAGCAGCCTCGGGCCAACTAGGGGCTACACCTTC.

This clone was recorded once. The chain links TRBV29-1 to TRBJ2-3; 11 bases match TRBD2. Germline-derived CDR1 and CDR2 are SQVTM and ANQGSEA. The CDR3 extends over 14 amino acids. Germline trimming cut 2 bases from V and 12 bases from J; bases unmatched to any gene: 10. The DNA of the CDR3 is TGCAGCGTTGAATTGGCTAGCGGGGGGTTGAGTCAGTATTTT. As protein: CSVELASGGLSQYF.

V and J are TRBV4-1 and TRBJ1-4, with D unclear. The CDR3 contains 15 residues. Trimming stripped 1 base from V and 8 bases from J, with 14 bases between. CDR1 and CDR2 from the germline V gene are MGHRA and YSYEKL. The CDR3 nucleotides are TGCGCCAGCAGCCAAGTGGGAGCAGGAGGGGAAAAACTGTTTTTT. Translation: CASSQVGAGGEKLFF.

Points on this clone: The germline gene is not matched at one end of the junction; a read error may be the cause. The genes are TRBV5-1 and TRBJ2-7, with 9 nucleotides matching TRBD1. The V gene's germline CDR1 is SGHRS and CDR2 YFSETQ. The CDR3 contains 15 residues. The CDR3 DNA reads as TGCGCCAGCAGCTGGATTCCGGGACAGGGAATTCCGCAAGACTTC. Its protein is CASSWIPGQGIPQDF.